The 28 T cell receptor beta chains in this list originate from one sample, sequenced in a study of blood T cell repertoires in COVID-19. Here immunoSEQ multiplex PCR was the method, and the copy in TCRdb shows in-frame clones only, minus some. The sample carries roughly 200,000 clones, around nine tenths recorded once. The sequencing sample was made of peripheral blood. The receptor source for this set is a man aged 55-75 years who had recovered from COVID-19.

The chain joins TRBV4-3 to TRBJ1-3, with D maybe TRBD1 (6 bases). The germline gives CDR1 LGHNA, CDR2 YSLEER. V was shortened by 3 bases and J by 0 bases, with 21 bases between the two germline ends. There are 19 residues in the CDR3. CDR3 loop: CASSQFIQARTDSGNTIYF. CDR3 coding DNA: TGCGCCAGCAGCCAGTTTATACAAGCACGGACAGACTCTGGAAACACCATATATTTT.

The chain couples TRBV5-4 to TRBJ2-3; 9 nucleotides line up with TRBD1. The V and J ends lost 2 bases and 6 bases, in that order; junction bases with no gene match: 4. CDR1 is SGHNT and CDR2 is YYREEE in the germline V gene (reference sequence). This CDR3 contains 14 residues. The CDR3 loop is CASSLQGALDTQYF. CDR3 DNA sequence: TGTGCCAGCAGCTTACAGGGGGCATTGGATACGCAGTATTTT.

The V and J genes are TRBV13 and TRBJ1-2; D is perhaps TRBD1 (6 bases). Trimming removed 5 bases from V and 1 base from J, with 17 bases in between. Germline loops: CDR1 PRHDT, CDR2 FYEKMQ (reference sequence). The CDR3 runs to 16 residues. The CDR3, as DNA: TGTGCCAGCAGCCCACAGGGAGTGGAAGTTAACTATGGCTACACCTTC. This encodes CASSPQGVEVNYGYTF.

The chain joins TRBV3-1 (or the pseudogene TRBV3-2) to TRBJ2-7, with 8 bases matching TRBD2. Germline V gene lookup returns CDR1 LGHDT and CDR2 YNNKEL (reference sequence). V was clipped by 0 bases and J by 2 bases; unmatched bases: 3. The CDR3 extends over 15 amino acids. The CDR3 region is CASSQDAGGPYEQYF. The DNA of the CDR3 is TGTGCCAGCAGCCAAGATGCGGGAGGTCCCTACGAGCAGTACTTC.

The chain is built from TRBV19 and TRBJ1-6; 7 nucleotides line up with TRBD1. Germline loops: CDR1 LNHDA, CDR2 SQIVND (reference sequence). This CDR3 comprises 14 residues. After removal of 6 bases from V and 7 bases from J, the junction contained 6 bases not matched to a gene. The CDR3 DNA reads as TGTGCCAGTAGAGGACAGGTCGAAAATTCACCCCTCCACTTT. Residues: CASRGQVENSPLHF.

This clone was recorded a few times. The chain joins TRBV19 to TRBJ1-5; TRBD1 aligns across 10 bases. Losses at the gene ends were 5 bases for V and 4 bases for J; bases not matched to a gene: 11. The germline CDR1 and CDR2 sequences are LNHDA and SQIVND (reference sequence). The CDR3 length is 17 residues. CDR3 bases: TGTGCCAGTAGTCCACACGGCCCGGGACAGGGGAATCAGCCCCAGCATTTT. It yields the protein CASSPHGPGQGNQPQHF. The full variable domain, rest sourced from reference TRBV19 and TRBJ1-5, is DGGITQSPKYLFRKEGQNVTLSCEQNLNHDAMYWYRQDPGQGLRLIYYSQIVNDFQKGDIAEGYSVSREKKESFPLTVTSAQKNPTAFYLCASSPHGPGQGNQPQHFGDGTRLSIL.

The rearrangement uses TRBV27 and TRBJ1-2; 8 bases fit TRBD1. The CDR3 runs to 15 residues. V trimming: 4 bases; J trimming: 5 bases; junction bases outside the gene matches: 9. Looked up from germline, CDR1 is MNHEY and CDR2 is SMNVEV (reference sequence). The CDR3 protein is CASSYGTGAFYGYTF. The DNA of the CDR3 is TGTGCCAGCAGTTACGGGACAGGCGCTTTTTATGGCTACACCTTC.

This rearrangement joins TRBV30 to TRBJ2-7; the match to TRBD1 covers 12 bases. This CDR3 contains 15 residues. CDR1 is GTSNPN and CDR2 is SVGIG in the germline V gene (reference sequence). With 8 bases clipped from V and 1 base from J, the junction kept 9 bases outside the gene matches. Here the CDR3 reads CALSGTGGKSYEQYF. For the CDR3, the DNA is TGTGCCCTCTCAGGGACAGGGGGCAAGTCCTACGAGCAGTACTTC.

The genes are TRBV10-3 and TRBJ2-6; 9 bases are a match to TRBD1. Trimming took 6 bases from V and 0 from J; bases not matched to a gene: 12. Per the germline V gene, CDR1 is ENHRY and CDR2 is SYGVKD. The CDR3 has 19 amino acids. CDR3 bases: TGTGCCATCAGCGAAAGACAGGGGGACGTGAGCTCTGGGGCCAACGTCCTGACTTTC. Translated: CAISERQGDVSSGANVLTF.

The chain has TRBV7-2 and TRBJ1-5; possibly TRBD1 for D (6 bases). The ends were cut back, 2 bases at V and 2 bases at J, with 13 bases in the middle. CDR1 is SGHTA, CDR2 FQGNSA, per germline. This CDR3 has 16 amino acids. DNA of the CDR3: TGTGCCAGCAGCTTAAGAGGGGGAGGGCGCAATCAGCCCCAGCATTTT. Translated: CASSLRGGGRNQPQHF.

This clone was detected ten times or more. The V and J genes are TRBV19 and TRBJ2-7; the D gene is possibly TRBD2 (6 bases). The CDR3 consists of 17 residues. The germline gives CDR1 LNHDA, CDR2 SQIVND (reference sequence). V lost 10 bases to trimming and J lost 0 bases, with 25 bases between them. The CDR3 is CATKPPGGGSGSYEQYF. The DNA for the CDR3 is TGTGCCACCAAGCCCCCCGGAGGCGGTAGCGGCTCCTACGAGCAGTACTTC.

This chain links TRBV2 with TRBJ2-5, with 12 positions matching TRBD2. Germline lookup yields CDR1 SNHLY and CDR2 FYNNEI. J lost 11 bases, V lost 6 bases, and 7 bases had no gene match. CDR3 length equals 13 residues. The CDR3 here is CASRGTSGGPQYF. The CDR3 DNA sequence: TGTGCCAGCAGGGGAACTAGCGGGGGGCCACAGTACTTC.

This clone has at least ten counts. V gene TRBV11-2 combines with J gene TRBJ2-1, with TRBD1 as a possible D gene (6 bases). The CDR3 sequence is 16 residues long. The germline V and J ends were trimmed by 4 bases and 1 base, with 14 bases remaining between them. Germline-derived CDR1 and CDR2 are SGHAT and FQNNGV. CDR3 nucleotides: TGTGCCAGCAGCTCGTATCAGGGGAATTCCTACAATGAGCAGTTCTTC. Amino acids: CASSSYQGNSYNEQFF.

V gene TRBV5-4 combines with J gene TRBJ1-2; TRBD1 aligns across 8 bases. The CDR3 runs 18 residues. Germline CDR1 and CDR2: SGHNT and YYREEE (reference sequence). Losses at the gene ends were 0 bases for V and 1 base for J; bases not matched to a gene: 11. CDR3 coding DNA: TGTGCCAGCAGCTTGGCCGGCCAGGGGGCGGAGTATAACTATGGCTACACCTTC. This translates into CASSLAGQGAEYNYGYTF. Supplemented by reference TRBV5-4 and TRBJ1-2, the full variable domain reads ETGVTQSPTHLIKTRGQQVTLRCSSQSGHNTVSWYQQALGQGPQFIFQYYREEENGRGNFPPRFSGLQFPNYSSELNVNALELDDSALYLCASSLAGQGAEYNYGYTFGSGTRLTVV.

V is TRBV4-1 and J is TRBJ1-2; 11 nucleotides match TRBD1. The CDR3 is 19 amino acids. Looked up from germline, CDR1 is MGHRA and CDR2 is YSYEKL. The trim removed 0 bases at V and 8 bases at J, leaving 17 bases unmatched. The CDR3 DNA is TGCGCCAGCAGCCAAGATCCTCTCGGGACAGGGGGAAGACCCGGAGGCTACACCTTC. This gives the protein CASSQDPLGTGGRPGGYTF.

This chain connects TRBV3-1 (or the pseudogene TRBV3-2) to TRBJ2-1, with D maybe TRBD1 (7 bases). The V gene lost 0 bases and the J gene lost 7 bases, with 19 bases spanning the gap. This CDR3 is 17 amino acids long. Germline assignment: CDR1 LGHDT and CDR2 YNNKEL (reference sequence). The CDR3 sequence: CASSQESVRGALNEQFF. DNA of the CDR3: TGTGCCAGCAGCCAAGAGTCGGTCAGGGGGGCCTTGAATGAGCAGTTCTTC.

The chain employs TRBV29-1 and TRBJ2-2; 8 bases match TRBD1. The V and J ends lost 7 bases and 4 bases, in that order; junction bases with no gene match: 8. Germline assignment: CDR1 SQVTM and CDR2 ANQGSEA. This CDR3 spans 14 amino acids. The CDR3 coding sequence is TGCAGCGCCGAAGACAGGGGAATCACCGGGGAGCTGTTTTTT. Its protein product is CSAEDRGITGELFF.

The chain is built from TRBV7-9 and TRBJ1-6; 7 positions agree with TRBD1. The germline V gene has CDR1 SEHNR and CDR2 FQNEAQ (reference sequence). The junction had 4 bases not matched to a gene; V was cut back by 2 bases and J by 9 bases. The CDR3 sequence is 14 residues long. CDR3 DNA: TGTGCCAGCAGCTTAATCGACAGGGCTTCACCCCTCCACTTT. Translation gives CASSLIDRASPLHF.

The CDR3 here is CASSPRVGVSTEAFF. CDR3 coding DNA: TGCGCCAGCAGCCCCCGGGTCGGGGTTTCCACTGAAGCTTTCTTT. The rearrangement uses TRBV5-1 and TRBJ1-1, with D hard to call. V was clipped by 4 bases and J by 4 bases, with 17 bases between them. Per germline, CDR1 SGHRS and CDR2 YFSETQ. The CDR3 covers 15 residues.

This chain joins TRBV5-1 and TRBJ2-2; D is possibly TRBD2 (6 bases). The CDR3 loop spans 14 amino acids. Germline V CDR1 and CDR2: SGHRS, YFSETQ. Trimming left V 3 bases short and J 7 bases short, with 13 bases between. The CDR3 DNA sequence: TGCGCCAGCAGCTCCTCGGCGGGGCACGGGGAGCTGTTTTTT. Its translation: CASSSSAGHGELFF.

The chain uses TRBV11-2 and TRBJ2-1, with D perhaps TRBD1 (6 bases). The CDR3 loop spans 15 amino acids. Germline-derived CDR1 and CDR2 are SGHAT and FQNNGV. Trimming cost V 1 base and J 0 bases, with 7 bases left between them. Written as DNA, the CDR3 is TGTGCCAGCAGCTTAGGGACAGTCTCCTACAATGAGCAGTTCTTC. It encodes CASSLGTVSYNEQFF.

V and J are TRBV5-5 and TRBJ1-5; D remains ambiguous. CDR3 length: 15 amino acids. V was cut by 2 bases and J by 0 bases, with 9 bases left in between. Germline CDR1 reads SGHKS; CDR2 reads YYEKEE (reference sequence). The chain's CDR3 is CASSFTQNSNQPQHF. The CDR3 bases are TGTGCCAGCAGCTTTACACAGAATAGCAATCAGCCCCAGCATTTT.

V usage is TRBV9 and J usage is TRBJ1-5; the D gene is possibly TRBD1 (6 bases). V was pared by 0 bases and J by 3 bases, with 10 bases between. The CDR3 length is 15 residues. The V gene's germline CDR1 is SGDLS and CDR2 YYNGEE. CDR3 bases: TGTGCCAGCAGCGTAGGGGGGGGGCCCAATCAGCCCCAGCATTTT. This translates into CASSVGGGPNQPQHF.

The J gene is TRBJ1-4, the V gene TRBV5-1, with D possibly TRBD1 on 6 matching bases. The ends were cut back, 4 bases at V and 5 bases at J, with 18 bases in the middle. This CDR3 comprises 16 residues. Per germline, CDR1 SGHRS and CDR2 YFSETQ. Written as DNA, the CDR3 is TGCGCCAGCAGCCCTTCTTACAGGGTTCTGAATGAAAAACTGTTTTTT. Protein: CASSPSYRVLNEKLFF.

This clone was found a few times. The chain combines TRBV7-9 with TRBJ2-7; 7 bases are a match to TRBD1. V was clipped by 2 bases and J by 2 bases; unmatched bases: 6. The CDR3 runs to 15 residues. Germline CDR1 SEHNR, CDR2 FQNEAQ (reference sequence). The CDR3 DNA reads as TGTGCCAGCAGCTTAAGGGACAGTCGGCCCTACGAGCAGTACTTC. Translating gives CASSLRDSRPYEQYF.

V is TRBV9 and J is TRBJ2-2; 9 bases fit TRBD1. Germline CDR1 reads SGDLS; CDR2 reads YYNGEE. This CDR3 spans 18 amino acids. V dropped 4 bases and J dropped 2; count of bases not matched to a gene: 12. The CDR3 loop reads CASSPRTGAITNTGELFF. CDR3 bases: TGTGCCAGCAGCCCAAGGACAGGGGCCATAACCAACACCGGGGAGCTGTTTTTT. Variable domain in full (rest from reference TRBV9 and TRBJ2-2): DSGVTQTPKHLITATGQRVTLRCSPRSGDLSVYWYQQSLDQGLQFLIQYYNGEERAKGNILERFSAQQFPDLHSELNLSSLELGDSALYFCASSPRTGAITNTGELFFGEGSRLTVL.

V is TRBV5-1 and J is TRBJ2-1; the match to TRBD2 covers 10 bases. Per germline, CDR1 SGHRS and CDR2 YFSETQ. The junction had 6 bases not matched to a gene; V was cut back by 1 base and J by 2 bases. The CDR3 length is 17 residues. The CDR3 region has the DNA TGCGCCAGCAGCTTGAGGAGCGGGAGGGCCGCCTACAATGAGCAGTTCTTC. Translated: CASSLRSGRAAYNEQFF.

Written as DNA, the CDR3 is TGTGCCAGCAGCCCGCCGGGGACTTCGGGGAACAATGAGCAGTTCTTC. Translated: CASSPPGTSGNNEQFF. The V call is TRBV9, the J call TRBJ2-1, with D perhaps TRBD2 (6 bases). Looked up from germline, CDR1 is SGDLS and CDR2 is YYNGEE. The CDR3 length is 16 residues. Trimming took 4 bases from V and 5 from J, leaving 19 bases between them.